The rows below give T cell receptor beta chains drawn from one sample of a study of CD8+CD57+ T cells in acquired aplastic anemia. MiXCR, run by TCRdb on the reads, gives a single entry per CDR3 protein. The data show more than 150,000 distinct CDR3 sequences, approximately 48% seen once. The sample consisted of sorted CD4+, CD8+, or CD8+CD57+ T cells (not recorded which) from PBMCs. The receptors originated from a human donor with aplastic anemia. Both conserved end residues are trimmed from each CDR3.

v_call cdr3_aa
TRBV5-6 ASSLDRASGTDTQY
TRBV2 ASSLRDSPSPLH
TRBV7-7 ASSLGLAGRDNEQF
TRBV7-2 ASSLAPIRQAGANVLT
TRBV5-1 ASSSVNTEAF
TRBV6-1 ASSTRVGGNTIY
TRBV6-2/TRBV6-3 ASSPGRGLDSNQPQH
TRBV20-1 SAPGPGRSGANVLT
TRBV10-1 ASSESAGAPYNEQF
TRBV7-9 ASSLPWEYGYT
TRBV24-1 ATSGVAGGPGEQF
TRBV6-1 ASSPLRGAINQPQH
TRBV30 AWSGAMGRETQY
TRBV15 ATSEPDGGREAF
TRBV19 ASSGTGGLSGELF
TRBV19 ASIHTSGTQTDIEAF
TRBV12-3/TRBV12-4 ASRQAGNTGELF
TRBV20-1 SARGPGTGSTEAF
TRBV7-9 ASSFKGTSNTIY
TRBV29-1 SAGRDNSYEQY
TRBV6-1 ASRVQLAGGDTQY
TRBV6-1 ASSAQANYGYT
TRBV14 ASSTSNTNTEAF
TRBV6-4 ASSHPGTDTQY
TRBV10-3 AISDGTGRAYEQY
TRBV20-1 SARGLSEYNEQF
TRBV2 ASRTGQLNEQF
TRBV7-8 ASSLLAGGYSPLH
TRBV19 ASSITGGYNEQF
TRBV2 ASQGGHNSPLH
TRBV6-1 ASSVQLPSNQPQH
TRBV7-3 ASSLTPLRISGANVLT
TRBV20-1 SAYLGGRTPDTQY
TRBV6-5 ASSYRGTGGGEQY
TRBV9 ASNPSGGLF
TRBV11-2 ASSLDGGASSTDTQY
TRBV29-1 SVKRDWETQY
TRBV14 ASSPTISYEQY
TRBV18 ASSPPPIAGAETQY
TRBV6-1 ASSERGAVGSSDTQY
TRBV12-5 ASWEGLGSPLH
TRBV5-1 ASSTSQNMNTEAF
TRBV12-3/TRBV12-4 ASSSLLTLGTVSYEQY
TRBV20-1 SASDPRGATDTQY
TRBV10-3 AISEFVQGHRGNEKLF